The clone carrying this T cell receptor beta chain was detected only once. What it recognizes is unknown. As the library was built, unique molecular identifiers were attached to individual cDNA molecules. Each CDR3 protein gets one entry after TCRdb re-called the reads with MiXCR. The repertoire consists of about 5,100 distinct CDR3 sequences, with around 50% occurring once and the leading ten covering approximately 3.7%. This record comes from a study of human T cells and chemical hapten exposure. Background on the study: The use of 2% DPC on around 2 cm by around 2 cm of upper inner arm skin constituted sensitization.

Treatment indicated: therapeutic diphenylcyclopropenone sensitization with weekly scalp DPC. Unseparated into fractions, whole blood served as the source from which total RNA was extracted. The CDR3 runs to 14 residues. Germline CDR1 and CDR2: SNHLY and FYNNEI. Trimming took 1 base from V and 2 from J, leaving 9 bases between them. Study-wide points: The immune response of these alopecia patients might not match healthy individuals'.

The material was whole blood, obtained before DPC sensitization or 2, 6, or about 24 weeks after (not recorded which). J is TRBJ2-7 and V is TRBV2; D gene uncertain. The receptor was derived from an adult with alopecia areata. Some clones in this sample may be carry-over from other donors' samples. This table probably holds off-target reads from a library built for another chain. CDR3 protein: CASSEGDGTYEQYF. In DNA form, the CDR3 reads TGTGCCAGCAGTGAAGGCGATGGTACCTACGAGCAGTACTTC.